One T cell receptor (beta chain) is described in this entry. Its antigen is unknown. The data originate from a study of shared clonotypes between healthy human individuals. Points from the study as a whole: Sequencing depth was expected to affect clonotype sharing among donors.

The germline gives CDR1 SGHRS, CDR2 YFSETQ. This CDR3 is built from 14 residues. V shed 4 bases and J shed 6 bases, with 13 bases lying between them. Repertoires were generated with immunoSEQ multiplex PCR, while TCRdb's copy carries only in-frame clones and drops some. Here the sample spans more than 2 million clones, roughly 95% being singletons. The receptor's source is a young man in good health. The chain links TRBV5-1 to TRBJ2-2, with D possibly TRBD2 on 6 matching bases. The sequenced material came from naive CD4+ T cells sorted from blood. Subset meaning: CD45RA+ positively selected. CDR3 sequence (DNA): TGCGCCAGCAGCCCCCGGGAGATCCCCGGGGAGCTGTTTTTT. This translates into CASSPREIPGELFF. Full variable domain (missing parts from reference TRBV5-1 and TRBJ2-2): KAGVTQTPRYLIKTRGQQVTLSCSPISGHRSVSWYQQTPGQGLQFLFEYFSETQRNKGNFPGRFSGRQFSNSRSEMNVSTLELGDSALYLCASSPREIPGELFFGEGSRLTVL.